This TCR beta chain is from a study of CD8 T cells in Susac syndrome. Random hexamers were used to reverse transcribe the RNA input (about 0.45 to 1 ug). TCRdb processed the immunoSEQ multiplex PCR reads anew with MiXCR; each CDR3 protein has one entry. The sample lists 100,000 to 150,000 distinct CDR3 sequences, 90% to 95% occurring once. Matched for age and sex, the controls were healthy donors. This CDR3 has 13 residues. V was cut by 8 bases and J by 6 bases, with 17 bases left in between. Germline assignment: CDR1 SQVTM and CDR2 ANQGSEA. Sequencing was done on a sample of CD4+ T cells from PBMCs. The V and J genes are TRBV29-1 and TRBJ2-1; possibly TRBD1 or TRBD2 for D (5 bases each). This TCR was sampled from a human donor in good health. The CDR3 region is CSSSDMGTNEQFF. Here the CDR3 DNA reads TGCAGCTCTTCGGACATGGGGACCAATGAGCAGTTCTTC.